Listed here are 10 T cell receptor beta chains from one sample, sequenced in a study of blood T cell repertoires in COVID-19. TCRdb's copy holds only in-frame clones and misses some; the assay was immunoSEQ multiplex PCR. The sample carries 180,000 or so clones, roughly 84% recorded once. The sequencing input was PBMCs or T cells enriched from blood (not recorded which). The receptors come from a man aged 40-50 years who had recovered from COVID-19.

This clone was detected only a few times. The V gene is TRBV19, the J gene TRBJ1-5; 12 nucleotides align to TRBD1. There are 19 residues in the CDR3. J gave up 1 base and V 3 bases, and 10 bases lay outside the gene matches. CDR1 LNHDA and CDR2 SQIVND come from the germline V gene (reference sequence). The CDR3 sequence is CASSIRDRGPWMSNQPQHF. The CDR3 DNA reads as TGTGCCAGTAGTATCCGGGACAGGGGGCCTTGGATGAGCAATCAGCCCCAGCATTTT.

This sequence joins TRBV29-1 and TRBJ1-4, with TRBD1 matching 7 bases. V lost 6 bases, J lost 5 bases, and 9 bases stayed unmatched. CDR1 SQVTM and CDR2 ANQGSEA come from the germline V gene. This CDR3 has 14 residues. CDR3 in DNA: TGCAGCGTGGGGGGACAGACGATAAATGAAAAACTGTTTTTT. As protein: CSVGGQTINEKLFF.

This clone was counted once. The chain is built from TRBV24-1 and TRBJ2-5; 7 nucleotides align to TRBD1. Trimming at V came to 2 bases and at J to 3 bases, leaving 2 bases not matched to a gene. The germline V gene has CDR1 KGHDR and CDR2 SFDVKD. CDR3 size: 14 residues. The CDR3 loop is CATSDSGQKETQYF. CDR3 coding DNA: TGTGCCACCAGTGATTCGGGACAGAAAGAGACCCAGTACTTC.

The CDR3 here is CSVAGDRGSGEQYF. CDR3 bases: TGCAGCGTAGCGGGGGACAGGGGGTCGGGCGAGCAGTACTTC. This chain links TRBV29-1 with TRBJ2-7; 11 nucleotides agree with TRBD1. In germline, CDR1 is SQVTM, CDR2 ANQGSEA. The CDR3 has 14 residues. J gave up 6 bases and V 6 bases, and 10 bases lay outside the gene matches.

V usage is TRBV28 and J usage is TRBJ1-1, with D perhaps TRBD1 (6 bases). The CDR3 is made up of 17 amino acids. Trimming removed 1 base from V and 0 bases from J, with 15 bases in between. Per germline, CDR1 MDHEN and CDR2 SYDVKM. Here the CDR3 reads CASSLLNQGHLNTEAFF. In nucleotides, the CDR3 is TGTGCCAGCAGTTTATTGAATCAGGGGCATTTGAACACTGAAGCTTTCTTT. Drawing the rest from reference TRBV28 and TRBJ1-1, the complete variable domain is DVKVTQSSRYLVKRTGEKVFLECVQDMDHENMFWYRQDPGLGLRLIYFSYDVKMKEKGDIPEGYSVSREKKERFSLILESASTNQTSMYLCASSLLNQGHLNTEAFFGQGTRLTVV.

The J gene is TRBJ2-7, the V gene TRBV7-9; a possible D gene is TRBD1 (6 bases). The V end lost 5 bases, the J end lost 2 bases, and 10 bases lay between the germline ends. This CDR3 spans 13 amino acids. The germline V gene has CDR1 SEHNR and CDR2 FQNEAQ (reference sequence). CDR3 in amino acids: CASSPGQPYEQYF. As DNA, the CDR3 is TGTGCCAGCAGCCCCGGACAGCCCTACGAGCAGTACTTC.

V is TRBV9 and J is TRBJ1-1; D is uncertain. This CDR3 contains 13 residues. Germline V lookup: CDR1 SGDLS, CDR2 YYNGEE. Trimming pared 3 bases from V and 6 bases from J, leaving 12 bases between. CDR3 region: CASSARGRAEAFF. The CDR3 nucleotides are TGTGCCAGCAGCGCGAGAGGGAGGGCTGAAGCTTTCTTT.

V gene TRBV7-9 combines with J gene TRBJ1-2, with 7 positions matching TRBD1. Germline V gene lookup returns CDR1 SEHNR and CDR2 FQNEAQ (reference sequence). The V gene end was trimmed by 5 bases and the J gene end by 1 base; junction bases not matched to a gene: 7. This CDR3 comprises 15 residues. CDR3 loop: CASSPGTAFNYGYTF. CDR3 nucleotides: TGTGCCAGCAGCCCCGGGACAGCCTTTAACTATGGCTACACCTTC.

The V gene is TRBV7-9, the J gene TRBJ1-3, with D hard to call. The length of the CDR3 is 14 residues. Germline CDR1 is SEHNR and CDR2 is FQNEAQ (reference sequence). Trimming removed 7 bases from V and 0 bases from J, with 10 bases in between. CDR3 amino acids: CASTPQSSGNTIYF. CDR3 sequence (DNA): TGTGCCAGCACCCCACAGAGCTCTGGAAACACCATATATTTT.

The chain couples TRBV19 to TRBJ1-3; tentatively, D is TRBD1 (6 bases). The CDR3 is 15 amino acids. V was clipped by 4 bases and J by 4 bases, with 14 bases between them. Germline V gene lookup returns CDR1 LNHDA and CDR2 SQIVND (reference sequence). CDR3 region: CASSTSGVLGNTIYF. CDR3 coding DNA: TGTGCCAGTAGTACCTCAGGGGTCCTAGGAAACACCATATATTTT.